These 26 T cell receptor beta chains came from one sample sequenced in a study of shared clonotypes between healthy human individuals. Data came from immunoSEQ multiplex PCR; TCRdb stores just in-frame clones and leaves some out. The sample yields 550,000 to 850,000 clones, roughly 70% seen once. The sequencing sample was made of memory CD4+ T cells sorted from blood. Subset in this sample: CD45RA-negative fraction. These receptors all stem from a young woman in good health.

CDR3 region: CASRRQGIYEQYF. The CDR3 DNA is TGTGCCAGCAGACGTCAGGGGATCTACGAGCAGTACTTC. This chain uses TRBV2 with TRBJ2-7; the D gene is possibly TRBD1 (6 bases). CDR1 SNHLY and CDR2 FYNNEI come from the germline V gene. The CDR3 totals 13 residues. Trimming cost V 6 bases and J 3 bases, with 12 bases left between them.

The gene calls are TRBV4-2 and TRBJ2-2; no reliable D call. Germline CDR1 and CDR2: LGHNA and YNFKEQ. The CDR3 runs to 15 residues. Trimming left V 0 bases short and J 3 bases short, with 8 bases between. The CDR3 DNA follows: TGTGCCAGCAGCCAAGACCAGGCCTACACCGGGGAGCTGTTTTTT. Its protein product is CASSQDQAYTGELFF.

The chain uses TRBV28 and TRBJ1-3, with D maybe TRBD1 (5 bases). Germline-derived CDR1 and CDR2 are MDHEN and SYDVKM. CDR3 length: 14 residues. V lost 3 bases and J lost 1, with 7 bases in between. CDR3 nucleotides: TGTGCCAGCAGTTTTGGGGGATCTGGAAACACCATATATTTT. This encodes CASSFGGSGNTIYF.

The chain carries TRBV19 and TRBJ2-2, with D maybe TRBD2 (6 bases). Per germline, CDR1 LNHDA and CDR2 SQIVND (reference sequence). This CDR3 has 15 amino acids. V lost 7 bases, J lost 0 bases, and 12 bases lay in between. This CDR3 reads CASIPGGPNTGELFF. The DNA for the CDR3 is TGTGCCAGTATCCCCGGGGGACCGAACACCGGGGAGCTGTTTTTT. Full variable domain (missing parts from reference TRBV19 and TRBJ2-2): DGGITQSPKYLFRKEGQNVTLSCEQNLNHDAMYWYRQDPGQGLRLIYYSQIVNDFQKGDIAEGYSVSREKKESFPLTVTSAQKNPTAFYLCASIPGGPNTGELFFGEGSRLTVL.

V is TRBV19 and J is TRBJ2-7; D is possibly TRBD1 or TRBD2 (6 bases each). CDR3 size: 15 residues. Germline loops: CDR1 LNHDA, CDR2 SQIVND (reference sequence). The V gene lost 7 bases and the J gene lost 7 bases, with 23 bases spanning the gap. This CDR3 reads CASTTIGGGISEQYF. For the CDR3, the DNA is TGTGCCAGTACCACAATAGGAGGGGGTATATCGGAGCAGTACTTC.

V usage is TRBV10-2 and J usage is TRBJ1-3; 7 bases are shared with TRBD1. Per germline, CDR1 WSHSY and CDR2 SAAADI. This CDR3 region has 15 residues. The V segment lost 7 bases and the J segment 3 bases; nucleotides outside the gene matches: 9. CDR3 DNA sequence: TGCGCCAGCACTGGGACAGTAGGCTTTGGAAACACCATATATTTT. Amino acid sequence: CASTGTVGFGNTIYF.

This clone has a handful of counts. The V and J genes are TRBV10-3 and TRBJ1-3; D might be TRBD1 (6 bases). The CDR3 is made up of 16 amino acids. Germline-derived CDR1 and CDR2 are ENHRY and SYGVKD. Trimming left V 2 bases short and J 2 bases short, with 13 bases between. CDR3 protein: CAISEVDRPTGNTIYF. CDR3 nucleotides: TGTGCCATCAGTGAGGTAGACAGGCCGACTGGAAACACCATATATTTT.

This clone has more than one count but fewer than ten. V usage is TRBV7-2 and J usage is TRBJ1-1; a weak D match, TRBD1 (6 bases). Germline loops: CDR1 SGHTA, CDR2 FQGNSA. V lost 5 bases and J lost 3, with 16 bases in between. The CDR3 has 15 amino acids. CDR3 in DNA: TGTGCCAGCAGCCCACGGCAGGGGTGGGACACTGAAGCTTTCTTT. This translates into CASSPRQGWDTEAFF.

This clone turned up a few times. V gene TRBV10-2 combines with J gene TRBJ1-4, with D possibly matching TRBD1 (5 bases). The V end was cut by 7 bases, the J end by 8 bases, with 17 bases between. This CDR3 region has 14 residues. The germline V gene has CDR1 WSHSY and CDR2 SAAADI. The CDR3 coding sequence is TGCGCCAGCACTCCCCGGGGGACGCGGGAAAAACTGTTTTTT. It encodes CASTPRGTREKLFF.

The chain joins TRBV6-1 to TRBJ1-3, with D unclear. Germline CDR1 reads MNHNS; CDR2 reads SASEGT. V was pared by 0 bases and J by 3 bases, with 6 bases between. The CDR3 loop spans 14 amino acids. DNA for the CDR3: TGTGCCAGCAGTGAAGCTTCGAGTGGAAACACCATATATTTT. Its translation is CASSEASSGNTIYF.

This clone was seen a few times. The V and J genes are TRBV19 and TRBJ2-4, with D possibly TRBD1 on 6 matching bases. Germline lookup yields CDR1 LNHDA and CDR2 SQIVND (reference sequence). This CDR3 contains 19 residues. The germline V and J ends were trimmed by 1 base and 0 bases, with 19 bases remaining between them. The CDR3 sequence: CASSIAGVGGLAAKNIQYF. The CDR3 DNA is TGTGCCAGTAGTATAGCAGGGGTTGGGGGCCTGGCAGCCAAAAACATTCAGTACTTC.

The rearrangement uses TRBV6-1 and TRBJ2-1; the D is unclear. Germline V lookup: CDR1 MNHNS, CDR2 SASEGT. Trimming cost V 4 bases and J 5 bases, with 9 bases left between them. This CDR3 spans 13 amino acids. This chain's CDR3 is CASSVLQNNEQFF. The CDR3 nucleotides read TGTGCCAGCAGTGTCCTTCAAAACAATGAGCAGTTCTTC.

The V gene is TRBV2, the J gene TRBJ2-1, with TRBD2 matching 10 bases. Trimming at V came to 3 bases and at J to 3 bases, leaving 8 bases not matched to a gene. CDR1 and CDR2 (germline): SNHLY, FYNNEI. This CDR3 is 17 amino acids long. In DNA form, the CDR3 reads TGTGCCAGCAGTGATAGGGTTAGCGGGAGGTTCTACAATGAGCAGTTCTTC. It codes for CASSDRVSGRFYNEQFF.

This chain joins TRBV27 and TRBJ1-5, with TRBD1 matching over 7 bases. The V gene end was trimmed by 4 bases and the J gene end by 4 bases; junction bases not matched to a gene: 4. Germline V gene lookup returns CDR1 MNHEY and CDR2 SMNVEV (reference sequence). The CDR3 has 14 amino acids. In DNA, the CDR3 is TGTGCCAGCAGTTCCAGGGGGGGGAATCAGCCCCAGCATTTT. This encodes CASSSRGGNQPQHF.

This clone was detected once. V usage is TRBV19 and J usage is TRBJ1-1; 7 bases are shared with TRBD1. V trimming: 5 bases; J trimming: 5 bases; junction bases outside the gene matches: 17. The CDR3 runs 17 residues. Per germline, CDR1 LNHDA and CDR2 SQIVND (reference sequence). The CDR3 is CASSLRKGARIKTEAFF. The CDR3 DNA reads TGTGCCAGTAGTCTCCGGAAGGGGGCGCGAATAAAGACTGAAGCTTTCTTT.

This clone appeared a single time. This chain links TRBV11-2 with TRBJ2-3, with a tentative D call TRBD1 (6 bases). Germline V gene data show CDR1 as SGHAT and CDR2 as FQNNGV. The V end was cut by 1 base, the J end by 1 base, with 15 bases between. The CDR3 is made up of 17 amino acids. For the CDR3, the DNA is TGTGCCAGCAGCTTAGGTGCCGGTGCAGGGGGCACAGATACGCAGTATTTT. This sequence encodes CASSLGAGAGGTDTQYF.

The rearrangement links TRBV5-6 to TRBJ2-5; TRBD1 agrees at 7 bases. This CDR3 region has 14 residues. V lost 3 bases to trimming and J lost 5 bases; unmatched junction nucleotides: 7. In germline, CDR1 is SGHDT, CDR2 YYEEEE. The CDR3 is CASSYRDSLETQYF. CDR3 coding DNA: TGTGCCAGCAGCTATCGGGACAGTTTGGAGACCCAGTACTTC.

CDR3 in amino acids: CASSYNSMNTEAFF. The DNA for the CDR3 is TGCGCCAGCAGTTACAACAGCATGAACACTGAAGCTTTCTTT. The chain joins TRBV5-1 to TRBJ1-1; no clear D gene. The CDR3 runs to 14 residues. Germline-derived CDR1 and CDR2 are SGHRS and YFSETQ. Trimming removed 5 bases at V and 0 bases at J, with 11 bases between.

At least ten counts were recorded for this clone. Other DNA sequences of this sample code for an identical CDR3. This rearrangement joins TRBV2 to TRBJ2-1; 10 bases are a match to TRBD2. The CDR3 has 15 amino acids. V was pared by 4 bases and J by 0 bases, with 0 bases of the junction left unmatched. CDR1 and CDR2 (germline): SNHLY, FYNNEI. The CDR3 region has the DNA TGTGCCAGCAGTGCTAGCGGGAGCTCCTACAATGAGCAGTTCTTC. This codes for CASSASGSSYNEQFF.

As to this clone: The sample carries other DNA sequences with the same CDR3. The genes are TRBV5-1 and TRBJ2-2; D call uncertain. CDR1 SGHRS and CDR2 YFSETQ come from the germline V gene. This CDR3 contains 14 residues. V was shortened by 1 base and J by 0 bases, with 4 bases between the two germline ends. The CDR3 DNA reads TGCGCCAGCAGCTTGCCCGCGAACACCGGGGAGCTGTTTTTT. Residues: CASSLPANTGELFF.

The chain joins TRBV2 to TRBJ2-1; maybe TRBD1 (6 bases). Germline V lookup: CDR1 SNHLY, CDR2 FYNNEI. The V end lost 7 bases, the J end lost 0 bases, and 13 bases lay between the germline ends. The CDR3 consists of 15 residues. CDR3 protein: CASKGQPSSYNEQFF. The CDR3 region has the DNA TGTGCCAGCAAAGGACAGCCGAGCTCCTACAATGAGCAGTTCTTC.

The chain carries TRBV7-9 and TRBJ2-7; TRBD1 matches 8 bases. The CDR3 sequence is 14 residues long. V shed 8 bases and J 4 bases; nucleotides not matched to a gene: 10. Germline assignment: CDR1 SEHNR and CDR2 FQNEAQ (reference sequence). DNA of the CDR3: TGTGCCAGCGGGTGGGCAGGGGGCCATTACGAGCAGTACTTC. This encodes CASGWAGGHYEQYF.

This clone was picked up a small number of times. The V call is TRBV4-1, the J call TRBJ2-3; a weak D match, TRBD2 (6 bases). Trimming removed 2 bases from V and 0 bases from J, with 18 bases in between. The CDR3 is made up of 18 amino acids. CDR1 and CDR2 from the germline V gene are MGHRA and YSYEKL. The CDR3 here is CASSQSPAVSGSTDTQYF. The CDR3 DNA sequence: TGCGCCAGCAGCCAATCCCCGGCGGTTAGCGGAAGCACAGATACGCAGTATTTT.

The chain combines TRBV28 with TRBJ1-5, with 9 nucleotides matching TRBD1. Germline-derived CDR1 and CDR2 are MDHEN and SYDVKM. This CDR3 comprises 15 residues. V shed 3 bases, J shed 11 bases, and the junction held 11 bases outside the gene matches. In DNA, the CDR3 is TGTGCCAGCAGTTTGGTGTCCGGACAGGGGAAAGCCCAGCATTTT. Encoded protein: CASSLVSGQGKAQHF.

The V gene is TRBV5-1, the J gene TRBJ2-1; no reliable D call. Germline V gene sequence: CDR1 SGHRS, CDR2 YFSETQ. V was shortened by 5 bases and J by 6 bases, with 12 bases between the two germline ends. There are 13 residues in the CDR3. The CDR3 bases are TGCGCCAGCAGTGGTCAGGTCAGCAATGAGCAGTTCTTC. It encodes CASSGQVSNEQFF.

This clone has more than one count but fewer than ten. The CDR3 loop is CASSGNKAGNQPQHF. The CDR3 nucleotides read TGTGCCAGCAGTGGTAACAAAGCGGGCAATCAGCCCCAGCATTTT. V usage is TRBV2 and J usage is TRBJ1-5, with D uncertain. Trimming took 4 bases from V and 2 from J, leaving 12 bases between them. The CDR3 covers 15 residues. Germline CDR1 reads SNHLY; CDR2 reads FYNNEI.